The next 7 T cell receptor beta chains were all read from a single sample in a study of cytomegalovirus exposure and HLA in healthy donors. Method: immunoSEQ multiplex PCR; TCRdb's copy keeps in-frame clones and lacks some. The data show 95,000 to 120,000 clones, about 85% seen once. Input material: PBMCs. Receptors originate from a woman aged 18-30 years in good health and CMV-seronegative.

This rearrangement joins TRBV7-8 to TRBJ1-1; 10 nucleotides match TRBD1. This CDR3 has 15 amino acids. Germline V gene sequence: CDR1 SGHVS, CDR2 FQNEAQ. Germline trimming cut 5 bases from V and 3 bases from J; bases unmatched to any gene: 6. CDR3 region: CASSATGGADTEAFF. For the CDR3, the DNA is TGTGCCAGCAGCGCGACAGGGGGCGCGGACACTGAAGCTTTCTTT.

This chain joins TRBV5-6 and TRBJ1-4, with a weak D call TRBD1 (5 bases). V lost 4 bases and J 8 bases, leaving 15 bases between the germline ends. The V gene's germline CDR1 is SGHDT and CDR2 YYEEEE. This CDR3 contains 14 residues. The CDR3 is CASSPGPGIEKLFF. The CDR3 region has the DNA TGTGCCAGCAGCCCTGGACCAGGGATAGAAAAACTGTTTTTT.

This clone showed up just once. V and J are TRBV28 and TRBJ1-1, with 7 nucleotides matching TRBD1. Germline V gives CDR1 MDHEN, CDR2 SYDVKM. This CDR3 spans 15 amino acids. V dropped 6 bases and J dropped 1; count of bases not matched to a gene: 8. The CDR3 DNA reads TGTGCCAGCAGCCCCAGGGGGGCAGCGAACACTGAAGCTTTCTTT. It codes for CASSPRGAANTEAFF.

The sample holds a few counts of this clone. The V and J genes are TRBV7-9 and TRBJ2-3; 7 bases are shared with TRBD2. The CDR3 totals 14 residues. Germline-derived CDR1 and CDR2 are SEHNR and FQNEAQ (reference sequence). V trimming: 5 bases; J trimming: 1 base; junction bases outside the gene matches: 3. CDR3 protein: CASSPSGGTDTQYF. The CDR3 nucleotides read TGTGCCAGCAGCCCGAGCGGGGGCACAGATACGCAGTATTTT.

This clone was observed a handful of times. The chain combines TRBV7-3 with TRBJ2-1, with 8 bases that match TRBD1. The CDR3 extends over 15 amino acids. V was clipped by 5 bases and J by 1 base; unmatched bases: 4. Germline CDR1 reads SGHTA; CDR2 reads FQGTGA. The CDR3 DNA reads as TGTGCCAGCAGCACAGACAGGGGATCCTACAATGAGCAGTTCTTC. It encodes CASSTDRGSYNEQFF.

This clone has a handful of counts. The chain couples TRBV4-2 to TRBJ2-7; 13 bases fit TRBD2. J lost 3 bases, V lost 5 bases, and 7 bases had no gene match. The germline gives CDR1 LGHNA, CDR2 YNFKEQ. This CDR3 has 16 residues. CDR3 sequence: CASSKGLAGFGYEQYF. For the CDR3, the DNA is TGTGCCAGCAGCAAGGGACTAGCGGGGTTTGGCTACGAGCAGTACTTC.

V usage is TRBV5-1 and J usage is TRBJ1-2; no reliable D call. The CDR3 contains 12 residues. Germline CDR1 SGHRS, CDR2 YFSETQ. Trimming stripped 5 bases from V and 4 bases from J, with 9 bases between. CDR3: CASRDSSYGYTF. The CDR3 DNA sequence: TGCGCCAGCAGGGACTCAAGCTATGGCTACACCTTC.